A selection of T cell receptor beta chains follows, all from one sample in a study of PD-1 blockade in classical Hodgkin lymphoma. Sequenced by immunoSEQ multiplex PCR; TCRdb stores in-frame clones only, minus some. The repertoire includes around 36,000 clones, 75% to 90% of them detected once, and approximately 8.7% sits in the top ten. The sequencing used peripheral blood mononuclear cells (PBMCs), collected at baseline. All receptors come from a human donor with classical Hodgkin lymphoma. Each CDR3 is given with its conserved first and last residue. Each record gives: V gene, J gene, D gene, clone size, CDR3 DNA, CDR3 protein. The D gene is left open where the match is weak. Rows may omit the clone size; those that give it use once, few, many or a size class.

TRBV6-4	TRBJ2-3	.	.	TGTGCCAGCAGTGACTCTTTTCGCGAAGGGGAGAATACGCAGTATTTT	CASSDSFREGENTQYF
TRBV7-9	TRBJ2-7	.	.	TGTGCCAGCAGCTCTGGGACACGGACCTACGAGCAGTACTTC	CASSSGTRTYEQYF
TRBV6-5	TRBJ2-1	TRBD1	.	TGTGCCAGCAGTTTCCGGACAGGCGATGAGCAGTTCTTC	CASSFRTGDEQFF
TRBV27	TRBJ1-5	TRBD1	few	TGTGCCAGCAGTGCTCGACAGGGTAGCAATCAGCCCCAGCATTTT	CASSARQGSNQPQHF
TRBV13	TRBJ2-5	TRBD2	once	TGTGCCAGCAGCCCGGGACTAGCGGGGAGAGAGACCCAGTACTTC	CASSPGLAGRETQYF
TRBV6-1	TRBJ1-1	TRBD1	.	TGTGCCAGCTCATGGACAGGGGCCATGAACACTGAAGCTTTCTTT	CASSWTGAMNTEAFF
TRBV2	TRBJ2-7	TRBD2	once	TGTGCCATCCGACTAGCGGGGGAGCAGGGTTACGAGCAGTACTTC	CAIRLAGEQGYEQYF
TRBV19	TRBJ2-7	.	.	TGTGCCAGTAGCCCATTTCAGGGGTACGAGCAGTACTTC	CASSPFQGYEQYF
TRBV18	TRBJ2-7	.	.	TGTGCCAGCTCACCGAGGCAGGGTGGCGAGCAGTACTTC	CASSPRQGGEQYF
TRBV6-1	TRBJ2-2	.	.	TGTGCCAGCAGTGAACCCGCTTTGGAAGCCGGGGAGCTGTTTTTT	CASSEPALEAGELFF
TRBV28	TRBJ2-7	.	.	TGTGCCAGCACCCCGGCGAGTGGCGTTACCGTGCTAGAGCAGTACTTC	CASTPASGVTVLEQYF
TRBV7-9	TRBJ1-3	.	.	TGTGCCAGCAGCTTATTTTCTGGCGGGGCCGGCTCTGGAAACACCATATATTTT	CASSLFSGGAGSGNTIYF
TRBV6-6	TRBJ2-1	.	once	TGTGCCAGCACCAAAGGGGCAGGGTTTGGTGAGCAGTTCTTC	CASTKGAGFGEQFF
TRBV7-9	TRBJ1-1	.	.	TGTGCCAGCAGCTTAAGAAACCGAGACACTGAAGCTTTCTTT	CASSLRNRDTEAFF
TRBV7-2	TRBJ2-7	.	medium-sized	TGTGCCAGCAGCTTGGTGGGACGGCACTACGAGCAGTACTTC	CASSLVGRHYEQYF
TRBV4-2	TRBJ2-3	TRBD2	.	TGTGCCAGCAGCCAAGAGATAGGCGGGAGGCCAGATACGCAGTATTTT	CASSQEIGGRPDTQYF
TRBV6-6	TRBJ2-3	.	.	TGTGCCAGCAGTTTACACACAGATACGCAGTATTTT	CASSLHTDTQYF
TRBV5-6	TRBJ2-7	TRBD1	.	TGTGCCAGCAGCCTGACAGGGGGGATGTACGAGCAGTACTTC	CASSLTGGMYEQYF
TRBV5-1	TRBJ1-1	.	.	TGCGCCAGCAGCCCCTTAACACGAAACACTGAAGCTTTCTTT	CASSPLTRNTEAFF
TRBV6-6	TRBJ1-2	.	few	TGTGCCGGACGGGACACTGGAACGTATGGCTACACCTTC	CAGRDTGTYGYTF
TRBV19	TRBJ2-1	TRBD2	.	TGTGCCAGTGATCCGGGACTAGCCTCCGACAATGAGCAGTTCTTC	CASDPGLASDNEQFF
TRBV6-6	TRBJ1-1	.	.	TGTGCCAGCAGCGACGGAGGGTACACTGAAGCTTTCTTT	CASSDGGYTEAFF
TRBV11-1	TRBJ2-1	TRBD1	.	TGTGCCAGCAGCTTAGGGGACAGGGGGTCGTACAATGAGCAGTTCTTC	CASSLGDRGSYNEQFF
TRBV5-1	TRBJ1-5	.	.	TGCGCCAGCAGCTTGTCCCCAAATCAGCCCCAGCATTTT	CASSLSPNQPQHF
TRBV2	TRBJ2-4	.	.	TGTGCCAGCAACCAGGGATACGGCATTCAGTACTTC	CASNQGYGIQYF
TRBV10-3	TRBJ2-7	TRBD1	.	TGTGCCATCAGGCCGGGACAGGGAACCGAGCAGTACTTC	CAIRPGQGTEQYF
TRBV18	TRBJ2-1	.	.	TGTGCCAGCTCACCTCACGATGAGCAGTTCTTC	CASSPHDEQFF
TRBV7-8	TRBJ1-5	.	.	TGTGCCAGCAGCTTGGGGGAGTGGAGCAATCAGCCCCAGCATTTT	CASSLGEWSNQPQHF
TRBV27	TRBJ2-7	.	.	TGTGCCAGCAGTTTCAGGCAGGGGTCCTACGAGCAGTACTTC	CASSFRQGSYEQYF
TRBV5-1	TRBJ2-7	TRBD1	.	TGCGCCAGCAGCTTGGGGGACAGGGGGCCATACGAGCAGTACTTC	CASSLGDRGPYEQYF
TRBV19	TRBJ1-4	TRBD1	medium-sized	TGTGCCAGTAGTCTTCTGGACAGGAAGAAAGAAAAACTGTTTTTT	CASSLLDRKKEKLFF